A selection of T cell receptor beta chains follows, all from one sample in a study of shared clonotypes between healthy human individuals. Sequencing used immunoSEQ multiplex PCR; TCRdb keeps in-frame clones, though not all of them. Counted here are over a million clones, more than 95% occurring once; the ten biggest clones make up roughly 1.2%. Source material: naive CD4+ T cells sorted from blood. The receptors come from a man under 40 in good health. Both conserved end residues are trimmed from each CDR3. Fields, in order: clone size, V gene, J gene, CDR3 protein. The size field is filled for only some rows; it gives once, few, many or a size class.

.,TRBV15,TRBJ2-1,ATSREGTSGSWYEQF
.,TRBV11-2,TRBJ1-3,ASSAGTDPGNTIY
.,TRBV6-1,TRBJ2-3,ASRQGLDTQY
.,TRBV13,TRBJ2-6,ASSLKKLSGANVLT
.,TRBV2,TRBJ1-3,ASREVHLPGNTIY
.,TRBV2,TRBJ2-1,ASSVGGGNNEQF
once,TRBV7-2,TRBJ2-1,ASSLDPVGEQF
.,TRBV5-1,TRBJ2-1,ASSVTGTSGDNEQF
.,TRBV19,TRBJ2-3,ASTAGGVMEDTQY
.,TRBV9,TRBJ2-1,ASSVDLAGGPRDEQF
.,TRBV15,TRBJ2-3,ATSTGAGGTDTQY
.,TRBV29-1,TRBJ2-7,SVEDRTSYEQY
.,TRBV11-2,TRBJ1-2,ASSLGGAENYGYT
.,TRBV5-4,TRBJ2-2,ASSPSGRAPGELF
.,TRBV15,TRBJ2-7,ATSRLAGGLPEQY
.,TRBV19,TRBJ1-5,ASSPLLSSNQPQH
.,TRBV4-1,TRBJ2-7,ASSQAPVGVREQY
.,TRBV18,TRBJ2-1,ASSPQGGGWNEQF
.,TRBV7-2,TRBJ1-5,ASSSRENNQPQH
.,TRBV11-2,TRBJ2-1,ASSSDRGSNNEQF
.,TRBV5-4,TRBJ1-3,ASSLGGVVISGNTIY
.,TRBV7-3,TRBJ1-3,ASSSGLGPGNTIY
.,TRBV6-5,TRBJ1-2,ASSYSTGQGTYGYT
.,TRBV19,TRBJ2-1,ASSITSGSGNEQF
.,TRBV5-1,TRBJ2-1,ASSVVGQGSYNEQF
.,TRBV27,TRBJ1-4,ASSLGRGGEKLF
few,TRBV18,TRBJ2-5,ASSPTYQETQY
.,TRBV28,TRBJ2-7,ASSFTDSGKY
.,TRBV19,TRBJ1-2,ASSTRGNGYT
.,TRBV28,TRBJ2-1,ASSPGLAGRHEQF
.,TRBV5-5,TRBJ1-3,ASSLYRGPGNTIY
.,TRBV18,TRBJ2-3,ASSPLPGGLGTDTQY
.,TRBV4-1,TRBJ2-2,ASSQEAGDTGELF
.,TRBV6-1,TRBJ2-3,ASSPLAGGADTQY
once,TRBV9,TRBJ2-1,ASSESSYNEQF
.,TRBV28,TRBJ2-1,ASSSPTIAGVYINEQF
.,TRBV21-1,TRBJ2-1,AGDSRNEQF
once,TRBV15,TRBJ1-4,ATSRERLNEKLF
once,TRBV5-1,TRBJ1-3,ASSTGPLSGNTIY
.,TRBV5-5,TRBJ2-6,ASSLVGLGTGANVLT
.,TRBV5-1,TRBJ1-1,ASSLTPGQLEAF
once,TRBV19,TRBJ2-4,ASSLNSGSLAKNIQY
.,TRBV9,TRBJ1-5,ASSVGRNQPQH